The text below deals with one T cell receptor (beta chain). No antigen is known for it. Trimming took off 5 bases at V and 2 bases at J, with 17 bases between the two ends. CDR1 is SGDLS, CDR2 YYNGEE, per germline. This CDR3 is 16 amino acids long. Profiled with immunoSEQ multiplex PCR; TCRdb holds only in-frame clones, not every one. Here the sample spans about 120,000 clones, about 89% being singletons. These data come from a study of T cell responses to AZD1222 COVID-19 vaccine. General observations from the study: Epitopes outside B.1.351 and B.1.1.7 mutated regions reportedly drew nearly half of spike TCRs.

This chain uses TRBV9 with TRBJ2-1; D is tentatively TRBD1 or TRBD2 (5 bases each). This receptor was taken from an adult in good health. The material sequenced was peripheral blood, taken on day 0 of AZD1222 vaccination. The CDR3: CASSDGAAVAYNEQFF. The CDR3 nucleotides read TGTGCCAGCAGTGACGGGGCCGCGGTGGCCTACAATGAGCAGTTCTTC.